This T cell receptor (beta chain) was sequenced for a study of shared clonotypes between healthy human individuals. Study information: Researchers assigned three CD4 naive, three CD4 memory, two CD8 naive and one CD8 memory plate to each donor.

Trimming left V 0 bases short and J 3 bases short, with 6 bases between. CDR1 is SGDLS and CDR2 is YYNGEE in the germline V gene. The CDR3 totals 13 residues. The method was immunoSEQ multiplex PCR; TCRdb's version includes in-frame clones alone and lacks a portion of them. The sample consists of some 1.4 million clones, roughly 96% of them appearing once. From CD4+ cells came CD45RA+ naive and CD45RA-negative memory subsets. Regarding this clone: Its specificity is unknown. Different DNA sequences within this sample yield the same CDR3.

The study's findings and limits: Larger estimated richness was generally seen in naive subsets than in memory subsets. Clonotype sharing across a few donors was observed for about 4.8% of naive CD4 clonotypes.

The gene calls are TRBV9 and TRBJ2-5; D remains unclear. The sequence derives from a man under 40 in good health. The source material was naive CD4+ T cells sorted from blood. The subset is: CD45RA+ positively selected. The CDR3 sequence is CASSVGLEETQYF. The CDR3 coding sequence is TGTGCCAGCAGCGTAGGTCTAGAAGAGACCCAGTACTTC. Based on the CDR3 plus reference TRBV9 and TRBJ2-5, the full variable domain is DSGVTQTPKHLITATGQRVTLRCSPRSGDLSVYWYQQSLDQGLQFLIQYYNGEERAKGNILERFSAQQFPDLHSELNLSSLELGDSALYFCASSVGLEETQYFGPGTRLLVL.